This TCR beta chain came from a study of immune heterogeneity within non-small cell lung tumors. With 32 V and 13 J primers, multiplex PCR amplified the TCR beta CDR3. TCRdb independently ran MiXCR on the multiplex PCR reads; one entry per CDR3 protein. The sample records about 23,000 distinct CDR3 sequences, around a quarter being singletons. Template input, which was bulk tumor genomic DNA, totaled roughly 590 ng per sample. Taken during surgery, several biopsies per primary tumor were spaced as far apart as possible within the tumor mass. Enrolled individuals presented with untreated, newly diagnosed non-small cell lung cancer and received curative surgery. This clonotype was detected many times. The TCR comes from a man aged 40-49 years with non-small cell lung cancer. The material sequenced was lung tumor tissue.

CDR3 region: CSAGAGTRRNEQFF. The CDR3 coding sequence is TGCAGTGCTGGGGCTGGGACCCGAAGGAATGAGCAGTTCTTC. The chain employs TRBV20-1 and TRBJ2-1; D assignment may be TRBD1 or TRBD2 (5 bases each). V gave up 5 bases and J gave up 7 bases, with 18 bases separating them. CDR3 length equals 14 residues. Germline V gene lookup returns CDR1 DFQATT and CDR2 SNEGSKA (reference sequence).